A selection of T cell receptor beta chains follows, all from one sample in a study of cytomegalovirus exposure and HLA in healthy donors. Using immunoSEQ multiplex PCR, the repertoire was profiled, and TCRdb retains in-frame clones only, with some absent. The sample contains roughly 110,000 clones, 71% of which appear only once. Sequencing was done on a sample of PBMCs. The receptors shown here come from a female donor in good health and CMV-seronegative. Both conserved end residues are part of each CDR3. The D gene is left open where the match is weak. Some rows mark clone size as missing; the rest say once, few, many or name a class of expanded clone.

J gene: TRBJ2-1
D gene: .
V gene: TRBV5-1
clone size: .
CDR3 DNA: TGCGCCAGCAGCGGTGGACTTTACAATGAGCAGTTCTTC
CDR3 protein: CASSGGLYNEQFF

J gene: TRBJ1-3
D gene: TRBD1
V gene: TRBV6-6
clone size: few
CDR3 DNA: TGTGCCAGCAGTTCCTGGGACAGGGGAAACACCATATATTTT
CDR3 protein: CASSSWDRGNTIYF

J gene: TRBJ1-1
D gene: .
V gene: TRBV10-3
clone size: .
CDR3 DNA: TGTGCCATCAGTGATGACGAGGCGGGGGGCACTGAAGCTTTCTTT
CDR3 protein: CAISDDEAGGTEAFF

J gene: TRBJ2-5
D gene: .
V gene: TRBV6-1
clone size: medium-sized
CDR3 DNA: TGTGCCAGCACTTACAGGGTTGAGGAGACCCAGTACTTC
CDR3 protein: CASTYRVEETQYF

J gene: TRBJ2-1
D gene: TRBD2
V gene: TRBV10-1
clone size: .
CDR3 DNA: TGCGCCAGCAGCCCTACTAGCGGGAGGGCCGTAGAGCAGTTCTTC
CDR3 protein: CASSPTSGRAVEQFF

J gene: TRBJ2-1
D gene: .
V gene: TRBV27
clone size: .
CDR3 DNA: TGTGCCAGCAGTTTACTCGGGGATGAGCAGTTCTTC
CDR3 protein: CASSLLGDEQFF

J gene: TRBJ2-3
D gene: TRBD2
V gene: TRBV5-1
clone size: few
CDR3 DNA: TGCGCCAGCAGCCTTCAGGGGACTAGCGGGGCCCGCACAGATACGCAGTATTTT
CDR3 protein: CASSLQGTSGARTDTQYF

J gene: TRBJ2-2
D gene: .
V gene: TRBV5-1
clone size: .
CDR3 DNA: TGCGCCAGCAGCCCTGCGGGGCGTACGAACACCGGGGAGCTGTTTTTT
CDR3 protein: CASSPAGRTNTGELFF

J gene: TRBJ2-3
D gene: TRBD2
V gene: TRBV5-4
clone size: .
CDR3 DNA: TGTGCCAGCAGCTCCGCGACTAGCGGGAGCACAGATACGCAGTATTTT
CDR3 protein: CASSSATSGSTDTQYF

J gene: TRBJ2-5
D gene: TRBD2
V gene: TRBV5-1
clone size: few
CDR3 DNA: TGCGCCAGCAGCTTGGGCCTAGCGGCAAATGTAAACCAAGAGACCCAGTACTTC
CDR3 protein: CASSLGLAANVNQETQYF

J gene: TRBJ2-5
D gene: TRBD1
V gene: TRBV2
clone size: .
CDR3 DNA: TGTGCCAGCAGTGAGGGACAGTATAGAGAGACCCAGTACTTC
CDR3 protein: CASSEGQYRETQYF

J gene: TRBJ2-1
D gene: TRBD1
V gene: TRBV7-3
clone size: few
CDR3 DNA: TGTGCCAGCAGCTCGACAGGGAACTCCTACAATGAGCAGTTCTTC
CDR3 protein: CASSSTGNSYNEQFF

J gene: TRBJ2-1
D gene: .
V gene: TRBV7-2
clone size: .
CDR3 DNA: TGTGCCAGCAGCTCCTACTACAATGAGCAGTTCTTC
CDR3 protein: CASSSYYNEQFF

J gene: TRBJ2-2
D gene: .
V gene: TRBV7-2
clone size: .
CDR3 DNA: TGTGCCAGCAGCCCCGCCCTAGCGACGGCCGGGGAGCTGTTTTTT
CDR3 protein: CASSPALATAGELFF

J gene: TRBJ2-7
D gene: TRBD2
V gene: TRBV29-1
clone size: few
CDR3 DNA: TGCAGCGTCCCTACCGGGGGAGGGAACTACGAGCAGTACTTC
CDR3 protein: CSVPTGGGNYEQYF

J gene: TRBJ1-5
D gene: .
V gene: TRBV2
clone size: .
CDR3 DNA: TGTGCCAGCAGTGAGGAGGGATGGAGCAATCAGCCCCAGCATTTT
CDR3 protein: CASSEEGWSNQPQHF

J gene: TRBJ2-1
D gene: .
V gene: TRBV4-1
clone size: .
CDR3 DNA: TGCGCCAGCAGCCAGACCGACTCCTTGAATGAGCAGTTCTTC
CDR3 protein: CASSQTDSLNEQFF

J gene: TRBJ2-1
D gene: TRBD2
V gene: TRBV7-2
clone size: .
CDR3 DNA: TGTGCCAGCAGCTTGGATACTGGGACTAGCGGGAGCCAGCAGTTCTTC
CDR3 protein: CASSLDTGTSGSQQFF